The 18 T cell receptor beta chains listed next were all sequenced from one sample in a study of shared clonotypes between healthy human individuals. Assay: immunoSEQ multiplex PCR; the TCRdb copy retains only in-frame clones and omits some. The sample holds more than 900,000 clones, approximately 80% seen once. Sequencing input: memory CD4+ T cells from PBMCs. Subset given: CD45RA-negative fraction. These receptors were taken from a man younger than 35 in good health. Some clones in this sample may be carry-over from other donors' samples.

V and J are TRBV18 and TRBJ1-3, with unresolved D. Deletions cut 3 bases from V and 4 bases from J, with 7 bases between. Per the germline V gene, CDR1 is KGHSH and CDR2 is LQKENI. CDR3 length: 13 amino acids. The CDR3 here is CASSPGLGNTIYF. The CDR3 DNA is TGTGCCAGCTCACCCGGGCTCGGAAACACCATATATTTT.

The CDR3 coding sequence is TGTGCCAGCAGCCCCGGACAGGGGAGGGCAGATACGCAGTATTTT. Translating gives CASSPGQGRADTQYF. The V and J genes are TRBV7-2 and TRBJ2-3, with 9 nucleotides matching TRBD1. The CDR3 length is 15 residues. Germline lookup yields CDR1 SGHTA and CDR2 FQGNSA. The V and J ends lost 5 bases and 4 bases, in that order; junction bases with no gene match: 7.

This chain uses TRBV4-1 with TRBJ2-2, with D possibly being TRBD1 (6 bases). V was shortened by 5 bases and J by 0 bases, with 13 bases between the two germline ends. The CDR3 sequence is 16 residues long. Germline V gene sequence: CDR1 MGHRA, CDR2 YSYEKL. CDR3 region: CASSNTGQPNTGELFF. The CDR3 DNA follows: TGCGCCAGCAGCAATACCGGACAGCCGAACACCGGGGAGCTGTTTTTT.

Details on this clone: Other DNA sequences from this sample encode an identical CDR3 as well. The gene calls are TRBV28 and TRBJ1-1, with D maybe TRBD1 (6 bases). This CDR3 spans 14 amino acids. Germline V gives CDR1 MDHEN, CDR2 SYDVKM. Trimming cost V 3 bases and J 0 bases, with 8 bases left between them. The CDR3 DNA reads TGTGCCAGCAGTTTCGGACAGTTGAACACTGAAGCTTTCTTT. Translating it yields CASSFGQLNTEAFF.

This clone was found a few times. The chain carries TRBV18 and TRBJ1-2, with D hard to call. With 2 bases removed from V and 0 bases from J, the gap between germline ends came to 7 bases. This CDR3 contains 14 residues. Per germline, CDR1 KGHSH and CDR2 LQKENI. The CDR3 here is CASSPASPNYGYTF. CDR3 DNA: TGTGCCAGCTCACCAGCCAGCCCTAACTATGGCTACACCTTC.

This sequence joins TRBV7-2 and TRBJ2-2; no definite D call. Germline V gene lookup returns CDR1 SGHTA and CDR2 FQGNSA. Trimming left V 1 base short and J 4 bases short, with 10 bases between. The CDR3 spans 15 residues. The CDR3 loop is CASSLGRVGTGELFF. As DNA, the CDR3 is TGTGCCAGCAGCTTAGGAAGGGTTGGCACCGGGGAGCTGTTTTTT.

The CDR3 bases are TGTGCCAGCAGCTCGACAGGGACTCCGGGGACCCAGTACTTC. Protein: CASSSTGTPGTQYF. V is TRBV5-6 and J is TRBJ2-5; D is possibly TRBD1 (7 bases). The CDR3 runs to 14 residues. V shed 3 bases and J shed 7 bases, with 16 bases lying between them. Germline values: CDR1 SGHDT, CDR2 YYEEEE.

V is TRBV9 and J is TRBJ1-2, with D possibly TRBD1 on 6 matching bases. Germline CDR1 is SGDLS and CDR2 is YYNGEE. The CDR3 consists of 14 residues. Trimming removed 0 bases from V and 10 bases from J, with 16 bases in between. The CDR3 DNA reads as TGTGCCAGCAGCGTAGCTTATGGAGGGGGGCTCTACACCTTC. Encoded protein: CASSVAYGGGLYTF.

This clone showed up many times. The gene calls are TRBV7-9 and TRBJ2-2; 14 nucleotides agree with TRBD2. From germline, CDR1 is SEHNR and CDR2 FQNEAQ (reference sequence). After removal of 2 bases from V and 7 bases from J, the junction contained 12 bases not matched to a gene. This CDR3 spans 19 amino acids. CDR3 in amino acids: CASSLYGGTSGSGGGELFF. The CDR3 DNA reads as TGTGCCAGCAGCTTATATGGTGGGACTAGCGGGAGTGGCGGCGGGGAGCTGTTTTTT.

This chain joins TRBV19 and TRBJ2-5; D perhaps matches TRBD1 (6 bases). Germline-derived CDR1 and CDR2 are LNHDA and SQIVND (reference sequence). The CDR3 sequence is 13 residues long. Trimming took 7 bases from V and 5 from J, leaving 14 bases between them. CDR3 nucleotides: TGTGCCAGTACCGGACAGATTGGGGAGACCCAGTACTTC. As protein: CASTGQIGETQYF.

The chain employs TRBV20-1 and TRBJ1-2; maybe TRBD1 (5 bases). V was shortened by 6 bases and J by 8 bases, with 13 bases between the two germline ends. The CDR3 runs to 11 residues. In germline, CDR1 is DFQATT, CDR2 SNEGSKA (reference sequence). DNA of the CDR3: TGCAGTGCGGAGGTGGGGCTGGGCTACACCTTC. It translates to CSAEVGLGYTF.

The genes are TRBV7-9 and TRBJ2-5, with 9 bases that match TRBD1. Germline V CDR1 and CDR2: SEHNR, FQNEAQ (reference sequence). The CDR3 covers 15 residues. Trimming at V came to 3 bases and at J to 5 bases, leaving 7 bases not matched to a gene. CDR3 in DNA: TGTGCCAGCAGCTTCTCTTTACAGGGGGCTGAGACCCAGTACTTC. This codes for CASSFSLQGAETQYF.

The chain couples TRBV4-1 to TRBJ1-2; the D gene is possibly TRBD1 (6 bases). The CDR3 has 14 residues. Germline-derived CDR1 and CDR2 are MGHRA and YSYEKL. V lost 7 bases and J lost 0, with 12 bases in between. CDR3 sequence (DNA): TGCGCCAGCACCCAGGGACACTCTAACTATGGCTACACCTTC. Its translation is CASTQGHSNYGYTF.

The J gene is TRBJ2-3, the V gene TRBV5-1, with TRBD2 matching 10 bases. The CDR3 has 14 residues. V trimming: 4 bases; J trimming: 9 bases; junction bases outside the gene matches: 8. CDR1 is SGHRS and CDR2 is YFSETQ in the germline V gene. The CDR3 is CASSRTSGSSTQYF. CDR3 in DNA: TGCGCCAGCAGCCGGACTAGCGGAAGTTCGACGCAGTATTTT.

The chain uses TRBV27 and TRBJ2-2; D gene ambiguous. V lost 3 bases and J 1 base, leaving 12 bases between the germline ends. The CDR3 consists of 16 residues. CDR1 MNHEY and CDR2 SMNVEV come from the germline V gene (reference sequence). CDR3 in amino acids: CASSFWASRNTGELFF. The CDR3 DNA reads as TGTGCCAGCAGTTTCTGGGCTAGTAGGAACACCGGGGAGCTGTTTTTT.

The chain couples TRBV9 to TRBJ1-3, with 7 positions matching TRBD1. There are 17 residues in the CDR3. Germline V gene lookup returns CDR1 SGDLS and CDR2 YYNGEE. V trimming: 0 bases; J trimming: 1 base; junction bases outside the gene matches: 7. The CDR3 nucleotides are TGTGCCAGCAGCGTAGCCGACAGGGAAAATTCTGGAAACACCATATATTTT. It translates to CASSVADRENSGNTIYF.

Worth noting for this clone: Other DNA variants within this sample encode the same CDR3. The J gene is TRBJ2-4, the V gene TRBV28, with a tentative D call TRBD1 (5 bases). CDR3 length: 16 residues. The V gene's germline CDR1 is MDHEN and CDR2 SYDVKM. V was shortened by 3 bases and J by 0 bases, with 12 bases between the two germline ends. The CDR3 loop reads CASSLGQPLAKNIQYF. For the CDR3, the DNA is TGTGCCAGCAGTTTGGGGCAGCCTCTAGCCAAAAACATTCAGTACTTC. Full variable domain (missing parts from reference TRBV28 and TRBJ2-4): DVKVTQSSRYLVKRTGEKVFLECVQDMDHENMFWYRQDPGLGLRLIYFSYDVKMKEKGDIPEGYSVSREKKERFSLILESASTNQTSMYLCASSLGQPLAKNIQYFGAGTRLSVL.

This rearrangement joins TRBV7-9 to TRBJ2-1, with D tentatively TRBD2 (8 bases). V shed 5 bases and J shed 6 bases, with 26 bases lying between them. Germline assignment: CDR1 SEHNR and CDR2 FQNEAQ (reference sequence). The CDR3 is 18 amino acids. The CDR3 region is CASSPWGREVPGGNEQFF. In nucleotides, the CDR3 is TGTGCCAGCAGCCCTTGGGGGCGGGAGGTTCCAGGGGGCAATGAGCAGTTCTTC.